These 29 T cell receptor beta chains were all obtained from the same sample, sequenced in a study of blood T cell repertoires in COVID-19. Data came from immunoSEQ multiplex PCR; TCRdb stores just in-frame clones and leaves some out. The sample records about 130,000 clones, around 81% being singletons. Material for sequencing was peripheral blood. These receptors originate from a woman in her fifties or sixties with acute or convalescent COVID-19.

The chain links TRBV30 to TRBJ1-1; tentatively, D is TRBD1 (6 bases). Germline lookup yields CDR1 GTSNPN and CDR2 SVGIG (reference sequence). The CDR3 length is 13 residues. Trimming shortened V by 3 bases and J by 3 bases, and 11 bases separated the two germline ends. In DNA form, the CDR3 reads TGTGCCTGGAGCGGGCAGGGGTACACTGAAGCTTTCTTT. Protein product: CAWSGQGYTEAFF.

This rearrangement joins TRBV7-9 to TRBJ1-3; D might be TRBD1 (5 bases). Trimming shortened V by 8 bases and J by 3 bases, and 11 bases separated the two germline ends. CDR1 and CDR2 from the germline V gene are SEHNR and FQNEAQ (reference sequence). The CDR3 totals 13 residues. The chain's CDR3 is CASGPGGGNTIYF. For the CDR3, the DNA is TGTGCCAGCGGTCCGGGGGGTGGAAACACCATATATTTT.

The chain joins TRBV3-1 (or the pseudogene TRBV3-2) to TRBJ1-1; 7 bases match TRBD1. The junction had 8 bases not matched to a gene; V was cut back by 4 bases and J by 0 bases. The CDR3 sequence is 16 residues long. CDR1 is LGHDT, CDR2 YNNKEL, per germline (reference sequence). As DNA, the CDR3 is TGTGCCAGCAGCCCCCTCGGACAGGTAATGAACACTGAAGCTTTCTTT. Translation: CASSPLGQVMNTEAFF.

In DNA form, the CDR3 reads TGCGCCAGCAGCCAGATGGGGGGTGTTGGAAACACCATATATTTT. Its translation: CASSQMGGVGNTIYF. The chain is built from TRBV4-1 and TRBJ1-3; D is possibly TRBD1 (5 bases). The CDR3 spans 15 residues. The germline gives CDR1 MGHRA, CDR2 YSYEKL. V lost 3 bases and J 3 bases, leaving 12 bases between the germline ends.

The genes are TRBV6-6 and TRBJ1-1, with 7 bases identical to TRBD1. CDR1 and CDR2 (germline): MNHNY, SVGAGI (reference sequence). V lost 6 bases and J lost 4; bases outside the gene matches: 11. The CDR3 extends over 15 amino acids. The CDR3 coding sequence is TGTGCCAGCAGAAAGACAGGGAGTGGAGGCACTGAAGCTTTCTTT. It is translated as CASRKTGSGGTEAFF.

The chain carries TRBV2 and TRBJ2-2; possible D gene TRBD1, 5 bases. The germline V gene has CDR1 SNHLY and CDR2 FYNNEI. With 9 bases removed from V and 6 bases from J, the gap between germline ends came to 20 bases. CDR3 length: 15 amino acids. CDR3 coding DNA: TGTGCCAGTGGGGTTGGCCAGGGCGACTCCGGGGAGCTGTTTTTT. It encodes CASGVGQGDSGELFF.

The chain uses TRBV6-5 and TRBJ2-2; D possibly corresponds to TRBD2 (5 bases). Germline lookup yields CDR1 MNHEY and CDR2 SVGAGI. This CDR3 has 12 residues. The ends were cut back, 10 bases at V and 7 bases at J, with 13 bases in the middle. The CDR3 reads CATTRVGGELFF. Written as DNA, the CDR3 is TGTGCCACCACGAGGGTTGGCGGGGAGCTGTTTTTT.

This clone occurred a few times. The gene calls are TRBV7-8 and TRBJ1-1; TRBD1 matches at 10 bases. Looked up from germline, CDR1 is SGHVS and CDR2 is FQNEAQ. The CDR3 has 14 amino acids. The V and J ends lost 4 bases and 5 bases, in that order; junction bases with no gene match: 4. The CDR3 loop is CASSSDRGHTEAFF. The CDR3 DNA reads TGTGCCAGCAGCTCAGACAGGGGGCATACTGAAGCTTTCTTT.

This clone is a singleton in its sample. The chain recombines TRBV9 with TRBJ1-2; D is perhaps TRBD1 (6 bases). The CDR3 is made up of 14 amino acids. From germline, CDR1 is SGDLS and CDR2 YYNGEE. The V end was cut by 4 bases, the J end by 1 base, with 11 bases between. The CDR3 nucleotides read TGTGCCAGCAGCACCCGGGACAATAACTATGGCTACACCTTC. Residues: CASSTRDNNYGYTF.

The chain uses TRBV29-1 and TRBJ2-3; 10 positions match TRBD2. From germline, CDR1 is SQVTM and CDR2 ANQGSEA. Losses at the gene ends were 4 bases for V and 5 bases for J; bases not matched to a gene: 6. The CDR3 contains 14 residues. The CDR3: CSVGAGGRVDTQYF. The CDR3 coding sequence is TGCAGCGTTGGAGCGGGAGGGAGAGTAGATACGCAGTATTTT.

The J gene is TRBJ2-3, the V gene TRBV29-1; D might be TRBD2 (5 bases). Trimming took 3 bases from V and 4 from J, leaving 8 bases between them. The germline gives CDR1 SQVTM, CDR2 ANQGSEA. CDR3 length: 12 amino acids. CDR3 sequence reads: CSVDASSDTQYF. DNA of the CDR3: TGCAGCGTTGACGCTAGCTCAGATACGCAGTATTTT.

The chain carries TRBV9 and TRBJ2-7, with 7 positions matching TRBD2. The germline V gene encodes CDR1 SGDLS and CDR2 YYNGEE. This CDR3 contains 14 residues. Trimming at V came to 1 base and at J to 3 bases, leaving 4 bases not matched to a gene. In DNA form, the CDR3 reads TGTGCCAGCAGCGTACTATCGGGGGGCTACGAGCAGTACTTC. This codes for CASSVLSGGYEQYF.

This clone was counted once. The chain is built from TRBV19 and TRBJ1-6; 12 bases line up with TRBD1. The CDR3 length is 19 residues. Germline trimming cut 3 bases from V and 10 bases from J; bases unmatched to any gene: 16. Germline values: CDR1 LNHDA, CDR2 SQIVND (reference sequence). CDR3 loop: CASSMRTGTGGVLSSPLHF. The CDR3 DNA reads TGTGCCAGTAGTATGCGGACCGGGACAGGGGGCGTCCTTTCATCACCCCTCCACTTT.

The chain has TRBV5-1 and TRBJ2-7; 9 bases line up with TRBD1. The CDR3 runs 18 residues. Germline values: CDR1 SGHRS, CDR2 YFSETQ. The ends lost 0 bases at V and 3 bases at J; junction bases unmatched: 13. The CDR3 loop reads CASSLARSGTGTGYEQYF. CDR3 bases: TGCGCCAGCAGCTTGGCCCGTTCAGGGACAGGGACGGGCTACGAGCAGTACTTC. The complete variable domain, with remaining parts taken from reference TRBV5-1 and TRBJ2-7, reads KAGVTQTPRYLIKTRGQQVTLSCSPISGHRSVSWYQQTPGQGLQFLFEYFSETQRNKGNFPGRFSGRQFSNSRSEMNVSTLELGDSALYLCASSLARSGTGTGYEQYFGPGTRLTVT.

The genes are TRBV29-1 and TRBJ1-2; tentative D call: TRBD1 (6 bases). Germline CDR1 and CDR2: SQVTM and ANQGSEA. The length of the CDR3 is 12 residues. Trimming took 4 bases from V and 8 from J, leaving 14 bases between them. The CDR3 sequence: CSVGSGDVGYTF. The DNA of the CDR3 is TGCAGCGTTGGGTCAGGGGACGTCGGCTACACCTTC.

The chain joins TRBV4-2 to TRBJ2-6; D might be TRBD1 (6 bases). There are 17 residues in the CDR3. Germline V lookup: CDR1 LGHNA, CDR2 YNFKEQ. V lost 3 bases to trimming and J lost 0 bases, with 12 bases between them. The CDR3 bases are TGTGCCAGCAGCCAGGAGACAGGCCCCTCTGGGGCCAACGTCCTGACTTTC. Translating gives CASSQETGPSGANVLTF.

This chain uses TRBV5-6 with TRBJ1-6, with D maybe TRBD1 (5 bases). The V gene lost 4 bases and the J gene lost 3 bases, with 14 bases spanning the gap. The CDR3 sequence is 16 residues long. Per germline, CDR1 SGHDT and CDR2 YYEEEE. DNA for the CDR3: TGTGCCAGCAGCATCGAATGGGGCATCTATAATTCACCCCTCCACTTT. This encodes CASSIEWGIYNSPLHF.

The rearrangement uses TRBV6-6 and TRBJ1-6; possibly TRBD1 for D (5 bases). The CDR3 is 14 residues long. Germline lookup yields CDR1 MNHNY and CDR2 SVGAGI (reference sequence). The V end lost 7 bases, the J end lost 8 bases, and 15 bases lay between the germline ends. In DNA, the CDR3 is TGTGCCAGCACCCAGCCGGGGGTGTATTCACCCCTCCACTTT. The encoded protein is CASTQPGVYSPLHF.

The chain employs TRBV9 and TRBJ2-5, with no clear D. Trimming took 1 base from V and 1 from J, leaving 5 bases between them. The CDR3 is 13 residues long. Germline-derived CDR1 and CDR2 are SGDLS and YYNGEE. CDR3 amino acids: CASSVNSQETQYF. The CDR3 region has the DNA TGTGCCAGCAGCGTAAACAGCCAAGAGACCCAGTACTTC.

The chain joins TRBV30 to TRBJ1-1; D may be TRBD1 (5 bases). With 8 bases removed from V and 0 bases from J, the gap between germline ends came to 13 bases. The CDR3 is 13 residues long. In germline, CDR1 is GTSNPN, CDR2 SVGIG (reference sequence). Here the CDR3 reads CAGRGRMNTEAFF. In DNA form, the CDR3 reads TGTGCCGGCCGGGGGAGAATGAACACTGAAGCTTTCTTT.

This CDR3 is CASSSGQNSYEQYF. CDR3 sequence (DNA): TGTGCCAGCAGCTCGGGACAGAACTCCTACGAGCAGTACTTC. The rearrangement uses TRBV7-9 and TRBJ2-7; 7 bases match TRBD1. V shed 4 bases, J shed 0 bases, and the junction held 3 bases outside the gene matches. Germline CDR1 reads SEHNR; CDR2 reads FQNEAQ (reference sequence). The CDR3 loop spans 14 amino acids.

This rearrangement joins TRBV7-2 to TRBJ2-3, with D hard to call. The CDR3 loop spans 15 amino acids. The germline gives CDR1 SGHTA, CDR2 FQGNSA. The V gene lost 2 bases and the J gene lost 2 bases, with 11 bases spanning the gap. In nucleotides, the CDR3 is TGTGCCAGCAGCTTAATGCGGAACCCCACAGATACGCAGTATTTT. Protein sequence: CASSLMRNPTDTQYF.

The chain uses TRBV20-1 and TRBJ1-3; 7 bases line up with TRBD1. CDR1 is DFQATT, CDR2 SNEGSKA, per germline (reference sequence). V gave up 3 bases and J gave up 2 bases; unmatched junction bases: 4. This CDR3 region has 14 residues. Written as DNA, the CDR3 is TGCAGTGCTAGTTGGCAGGGGGCTGGAAACACCATATATTTT. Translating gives CSASWQGAGNTIYF.

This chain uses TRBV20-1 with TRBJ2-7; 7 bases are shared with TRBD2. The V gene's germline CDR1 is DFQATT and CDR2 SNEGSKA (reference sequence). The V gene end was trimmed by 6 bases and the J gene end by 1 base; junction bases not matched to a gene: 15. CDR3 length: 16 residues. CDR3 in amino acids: CSASNALAVSSYEQYF. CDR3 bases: TGCAGTGCCAGTAATGCTCTAGCGGTCTCTTCCTACGAGCAGTACTTC.

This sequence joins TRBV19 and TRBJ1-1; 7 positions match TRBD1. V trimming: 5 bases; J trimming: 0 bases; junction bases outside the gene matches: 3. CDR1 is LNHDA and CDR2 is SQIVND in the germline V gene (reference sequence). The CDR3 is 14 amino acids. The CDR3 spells CASSPDRMNTEAFF. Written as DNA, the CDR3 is TGTGCCAGTAGTCCGGACAGGATGAACACTGAAGCTTTCTTT.

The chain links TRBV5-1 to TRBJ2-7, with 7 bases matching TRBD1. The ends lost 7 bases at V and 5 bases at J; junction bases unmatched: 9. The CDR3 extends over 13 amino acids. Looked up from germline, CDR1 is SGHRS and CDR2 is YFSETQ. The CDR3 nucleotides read TGCGCCAGCGGAGTGAGGGGGCTAAACGAGCAGTACTTC. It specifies CASGVRGLNEQYF.

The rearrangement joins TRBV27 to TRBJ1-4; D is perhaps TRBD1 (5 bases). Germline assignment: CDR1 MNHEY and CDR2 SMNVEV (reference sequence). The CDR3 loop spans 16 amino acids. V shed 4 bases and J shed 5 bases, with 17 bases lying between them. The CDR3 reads CASSWAGGGNNEKLFF. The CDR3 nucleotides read TGTGCCAGCAGTTGGGCGGGGGGTGGAAACAATGAAAAACTGTTTTTT.

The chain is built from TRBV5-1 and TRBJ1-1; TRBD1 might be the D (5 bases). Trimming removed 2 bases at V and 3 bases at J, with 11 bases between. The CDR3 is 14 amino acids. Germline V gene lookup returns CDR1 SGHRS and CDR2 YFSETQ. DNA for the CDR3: TGCGCCAGCAGCTTCGGCAGGGTGGACACTGAAGCTTTCTTT. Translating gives CASSFGRVDTEAFF.

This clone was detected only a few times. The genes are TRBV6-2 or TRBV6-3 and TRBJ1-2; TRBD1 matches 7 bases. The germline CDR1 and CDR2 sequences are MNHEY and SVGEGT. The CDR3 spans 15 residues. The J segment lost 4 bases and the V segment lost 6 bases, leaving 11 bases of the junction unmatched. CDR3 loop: CASSRIPDRVYGYTF. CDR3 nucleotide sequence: TGTGCCAGCAGCCGAATCCCCGACAGGGTCTATGGCTACACCTTC.